These 10 T cell receptor beta chains were sequenced from one sample in a study of shared clonotypes between healthy human individuals. Clones were sequenced by immunoSEQ multiplex PCR, and TCRdb holds only the in-frame ones, with some missing. The sample includes roughly 490,000 clones, around 79% seen only once; the top ten take about 12%. The specimen sequenced was PBMCs. These receptors were obtained from a woman aged 35 to 49 in good health. Some clones in this sample may be carry-over from other donors' samples.

The chain carries TRBV6-4 and TRBJ2-6, with 9 positions matching TRBD1. The V segment lost 6 bases and the J segment 2 bases; nucleotides outside the gene matches: 11. CDR1 is MRHNA and CDR2 is SNTAGT in the germline V gene. The CDR3 extends over 18 amino acids. CDR3 DNA: TGTGCCAGCAGGGGGTTACAGGGGGCCCCAACTGGGGCCAACGTCCTGACTTTC. Its protein is CASRGLQGAPTGANVLTF.

This clone was observed once. The V and J genes are TRBV27 and TRBJ2-3; a weak D match, TRBD2 (5 bases). V was clipped by 3 bases and J by 7 bases, with 17 bases between them. Germline V gene data show CDR1 as MNHEY and CDR2 as SMNVEV (reference sequence). The CDR3 runs 15 residues. CDR3 bases: TGTGCCAGCAGTTTCAAGGGCCCCGGGGTGAATACGCAGTATTTT. This encodes CASSFKGPGVNTQYF.

This sequence joins TRBV4-3 and TRBJ2-5; 11 nucleotides agree with TRBD1. There are 16 residues in the CDR3. Per germline, CDR1 LGHNA and CDR2 YSLEER. The J segment lost 2 bases and the V segment lost 2 bases, leaving 4 bases of the junction unmatched. CDR3 bases: TGCGCCAGCAGCCAACGGACAGGGGGCGGGCAAGAGACCCAGTACTTC. Its translation: CASSQRTGGGQETQYF.

As for this clone: A junction end diverges from the germline sequence, so it may reflect a read error. The V call is TRBV11-2, the J call TRBJ2-7, with a weak D call TRBD1 (5 bases). Germline-derived CDR1 and CDR2 are SGHAT and FQNNGV. This CDR3 region has 13 residues. This CDR3 is CASSQDWGVEQYF. Written as DNA, the CDR3 is TGCGCCAGCAGCCAAGATTGGGGCGTCGAGCAGTACTTC.

This clone was observed many times. Compared with germline, one end of the junction differs, possibly owing to a read error. The chain combines TRBV6-1 with TRBJ1-2; D gene uncertain. CDR1 is MNHNS and CDR2 is SASEGT in the germline V gene. CDR3 length: 11 residues. For the CDR3, the DNA is TGTGCCAGCAGTCACAGCGGCCCACAACTCTTC. Amino acids: CASSHSGPQLF.

Note on this clone: Only one base separates this from a far larger clonotype, so it likely reflects a read error. Other DNA sequences of this sample code for an identical CDR3. The chain is built from TRBV2 and TRBJ1-1; a possible D gene is TRBD1 (5 bases). Trimming took 9 bases from V and 5 from J, leaving 10 bases between them. The CDR3 sequence is 11 residues long. Germline CDR1 and CDR2: SNHLY and FYNNEI. CDR3 loop: CASRGTTEAFF. The DNA of the CDR3 is TGTGCCAGTAGGGGTACTACTGAAGCTTTCTTT.

This clone showed up just a few times. This rearrangement joins TRBV19 to TRBJ2-3; a possible D gene is TRBD1 (6 bases). The V gene's germline CDR1 is LNHDA and CDR2 SQIVND (reference sequence). The CDR3 is 16 residues long. V dropped 5 bases and J dropped 3 bases, with 18 bases sitting between them. This chain's CDR3 is CASSPRSRGGTDTQYF. DNA for the CDR3: TGTGCCAGTAGTCCCCGGAGCAGGGGCGGAACAGATACGCAGTATTTT.

Many counts were recorded for this clone. The rearrangement links TRBV29-1 to TRBJ2-7, with TRBD1 identical over 9 bases. From germline, CDR1 is SQVTM and CDR2 ANQGSEA. The V segment lost 6 bases and the J segment 4 bases; nucleotides outside the gene matches: 7. The CDR3 loop spans 13 amino acids. CDR3 amino acids: CSVGGQGVYEQYF. DNA of the CDR3: TGCAGCGTGGGGGGACAGGGCGTATACGAGCAGTACTTC.

J is TRBJ1-2 and V is TRBV5-5, with D unresolved. V was trimmed by 4 bases and J by 6 bases, leaving 13 bases between them. The CDR3 is 13 residues long. Germline CDR1 is SGHKS and CDR2 is YYEKEE (reference sequence). The CDR3 region has the DNA TGTGCCAGCAGCCGGCCGGGTTCACATGGCTACACCTTC. Amino acid sequence: CASSRPGSHGYTF.

The CDR3 sequence: CAWSVSGGRGTQYF. The CDR3 nucleotides read TGTGCCTGGAGTGTATCAGGCGGGAGGGGGACCCAGTACTTC. V and J are TRBV30 and TRBJ2-5, with 9 positions matching TRBD2. The V segment lost 0 bases and the J segment 7 bases; nucleotides outside the gene matches: 6. Germline CDR1 reads GTSNPN; CDR2 reads SVGIG (reference sequence). This CDR3 is 14 amino acids long.